The clone carrying this T cell receptor (beta chain) rates as medium-sized. What it binds is unknown. The V and J ends lost 3 bases and 2 bases respectively, with 8 bases between them. The CDR3 runs to 15 residues. General study findings and limits: Tumor-infiltrating Treg TCR alpha and beta sequences overlapped most with tumor naive CD4+ T cells, then blood naive.

Full-length variable regions came from constant-region reverse primers plus semi-nested Nested Universal Primer A PCR. Each CDR3 protein gets one entry after TCRdb re-called the 5' RACE reads with MiXCR. Of 13,000 or so distinct CDR3 sequences in the sample, less than 25% were seen once. CD25-based Treg depletion was applied to purified naive CD4+ T cells. V gene TRBV12-3 or TRBV12-4 combines with J gene TRBJ2-6; D may be TRBD1 or TRBD2 (5 bases each). This TCR was recovered from a female donor with breast cancer. The sample taken for sequencing was naive CD4+ T cells sorted from blood. The subset is: naive CD4+ T cells, CD4+CD45RA+CD25-. This chain's CDR3 is CASSFQGAGANVLTF. CDR3 DNA: TGTGCCAGCAGTTTTCAGGGAGCTGGGGCCAACGTCCTGACTTTC.